This T cell receptor beta chain was documented in a study of OX40 agonist ivuxolimab in advanced cancers. Context from the whole study: Ivuxolimab, which targeted the costimulatory receptor OX40 (CD134), was an agonistic, fully human IgG2 monoclonal antibody. Intravenous ivuxolimab was administered to patients every 2 weeks at six dose levels: 0.01, 0.1, 0.3, 1.5, 3 and 10 mg/kg. Of the 52 patients in dose escalation, about 20 had hepatocellular carcinoma, some 15 had melanoma, 9 had renal cell carcinoma and 9 had head and neck cancer. A male proportion of nearly 85% and a mean age of roughly 55 years, ranging from roughly 20 to 80, were recorded for the dose-escalation cohort. Patients were allowed to have had prior anti-PD-1, anti-PD-L1 or anti-CTLA-4 therapy, and around two fifths of the dose-escalation patients had been treated with checkpoint inhibitors. Three dose-escalation patients achieved partial responses, one with hepatocellular carcinoma and two with cutaneous melanoma. Peripheral TCRbeta sequencing aimed to test whether ivuxolimab altered TCR sequence diversity and caused clonal T-cell expansion. The paper reports the monotherapy dose-escalation portion (N of about 50 patients) of the phase I ivuxolimab trial.

Patients with a history of autoimmune disease or receiving systemic immunosuppression were excluded from the trial. Peripheral blood for TCR sequencing was collected from all dose cohorts at baseline, on cycle 4 day 1, and on cycle 7 day 1. The samples were drawn from a first-in-human, open-label, multicenter phase I dose-escalation trial of ivuxolimab. Adults with locally advanced or metastatic head and neck squamous cell, hepatocellular, melanoma or renal cell carcinoma were enrolled in the trial. Before TCR sequencing, CD4+ and CD8+ T cells were separately sorted from peripheral blood. The CDR3, cysteine through phenylalanine, is 13 amino acids long. The DNA shown is the 39-base CDR3, in frame from base 1. The germline V gene encodes CDR1 LGHNA and CDR2 YSLEER. The junction shows trimming of 8 bases on V and 6 bases on J, plus 15 bases between the germline ends. About this clone: The clone's antigen remains unknown. Base qualities are missing; no much larger clone stands one base away.

Broad study findings and their caveats: After ivuxolimab, expanded clones were on average more numerous among CD8+ T cells than among CD4+ T cells. Antigen specificity was not determined for the clonally expanded peripheral T cells. Low levels of normalized T-cell clonal expansion were also seen in some patients who did not respond. Clonal expansion of both CD4+ and CD8+ blood T cells was observed from baseline to week 6 at doses 0.1 to 3.0 mg/kg. In partial responders in the 0.1-3.0 mg/kg groups, normalized peripheral clonal expansion was found to be among the lowest, especially among CD8+ T cells.

Genomic DNA was extracted from sorted cells for sequencing of the TCRbeta CDR3 region. TCRbeta CDR3 regions were sequenced using the immunoSEQ Assay. TCRdb mirrors the immuneACCESS table, restricted to in-frame sequences. Some clones are absent from its copies; in checked studies, under half trace to an unresolved V gene, and the reason for the others is unknown. This sample comprises 90,000 to 150,000 clones, over 75% of them detected only once. 0.5% to 0.7% of the sample is taken by the ten largest. Material: CD4+ or CD8+ T cells sorted from blood, obtained in a trial of the OX40 agonist ivuxolimab. The TCR was taken from an adult with an advanced solid tumor such as melanoma, head and neck, liver or kidney cancer. This receptor chain uses TRBV4-3 and TRBJ2-3; no D gene is confidently identified. The sequenced DNA: TGCGCCAGCTCCCTCTCCGCGCGCGATACGCAGTATTTT. Translated, this is CASSLSARDTQYF.